This T cell receptor beta chain originates from a study of T-cell reconstitution after alpha-beta-depleted transplantation in children. This clonotype was detected only a few times. No antigen is known for it. General study results and limits: In patients about two months after transplant, alpha-beta T cells reportedly arose from several hundred expanded graft clones.

J lost 5 bases, V lost 0 bases, and 7 bases had no gene match. CDR1 is MGHRA, CDR2 YSYEKL, per germline. The CDR3 is 17 amino acids. Researchers prepared the TCRbeta library using unique molecular identifiers, the study reports. TCRdb itself ran the PCR reads through MiXCR, one entry per CDR3 protein. The sample has about 27,000 distinct CDR3 sequences, roughly 19% seen once; the top ten hold 35%. The source was PBMCs, mostly from graft donor cells, collected 60 days after TCRalphabeta/CD19-depleted stem cell transplant. The receptor was derived from a male patient under 10 years old who had a stem cell transplant for acute lymphoblastic leukemia, so the T cells may come from the graft donor. This chain connects TRBV4-1 to TRBJ2-3, with 11 bases lining up with TRBD2. The CDR3 loop is CASSQDASGGQGDTQYF. DNA for the CDR3: TGCGCCAGCAGCCAAGACGCTAGCGGGGGGCAGGGAGATACGCAGTATTTT.